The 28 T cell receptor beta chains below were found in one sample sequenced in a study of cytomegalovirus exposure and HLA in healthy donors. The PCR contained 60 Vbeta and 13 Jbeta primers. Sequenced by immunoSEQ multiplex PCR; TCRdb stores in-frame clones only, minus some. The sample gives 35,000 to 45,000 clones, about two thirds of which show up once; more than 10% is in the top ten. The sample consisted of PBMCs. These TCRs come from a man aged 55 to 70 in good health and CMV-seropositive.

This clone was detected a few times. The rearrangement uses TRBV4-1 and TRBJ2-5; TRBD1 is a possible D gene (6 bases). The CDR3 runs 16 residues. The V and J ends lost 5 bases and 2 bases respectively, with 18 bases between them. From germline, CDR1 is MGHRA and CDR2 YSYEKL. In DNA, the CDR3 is TGCGCCAGCAGCGCCTCCCGGCTCAGGGGACAAGAGACCCAGTACTTC. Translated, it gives CASSASRLRGQETQYF.

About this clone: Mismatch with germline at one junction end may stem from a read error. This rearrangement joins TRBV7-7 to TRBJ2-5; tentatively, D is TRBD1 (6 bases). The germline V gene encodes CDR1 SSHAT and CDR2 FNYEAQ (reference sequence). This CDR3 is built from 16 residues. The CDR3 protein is CASSSMRTGTGETQYF. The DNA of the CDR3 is TGTGCTAGCAGCTCAATGCGTACAGGGACCGGGGAGACCCAGTACTTC.

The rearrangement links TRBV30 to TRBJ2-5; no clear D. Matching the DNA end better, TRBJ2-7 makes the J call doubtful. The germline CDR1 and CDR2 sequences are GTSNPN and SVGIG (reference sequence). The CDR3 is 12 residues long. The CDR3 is CAWSVAPYEQYF. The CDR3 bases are TGTGCCTGGAGTGTAGCCCCCTACGAGCAGTACTTC.

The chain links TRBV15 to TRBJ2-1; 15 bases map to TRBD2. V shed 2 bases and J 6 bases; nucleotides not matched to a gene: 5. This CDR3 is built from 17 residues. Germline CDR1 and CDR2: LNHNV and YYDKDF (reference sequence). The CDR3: CATSRWGLAGGPNEQFF. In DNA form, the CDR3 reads TGTGCCACCAGCAGATGGGGACTAGCGGGAGGCCCCAATGAGCAGTTCTTC.

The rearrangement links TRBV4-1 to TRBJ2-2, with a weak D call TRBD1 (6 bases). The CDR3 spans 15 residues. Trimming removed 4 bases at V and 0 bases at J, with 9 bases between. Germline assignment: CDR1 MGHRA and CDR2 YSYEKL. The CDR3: CASSPGTSNTGELFF. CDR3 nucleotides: TGCGCCAGCAGCCCGGGGACATCGAACACCGGGGAGCTGTTTTTT.

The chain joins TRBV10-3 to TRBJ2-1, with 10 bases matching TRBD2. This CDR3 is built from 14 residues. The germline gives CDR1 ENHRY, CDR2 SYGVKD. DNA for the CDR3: TGTGCAACCGGGACTAGCGAAACGTACAATGAGCAGTTCTTC. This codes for CATGTSETYNEQFF.

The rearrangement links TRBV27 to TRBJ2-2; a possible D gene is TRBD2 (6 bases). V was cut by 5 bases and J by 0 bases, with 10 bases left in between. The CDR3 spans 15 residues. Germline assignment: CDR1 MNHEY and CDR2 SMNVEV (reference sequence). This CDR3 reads CASSPRLANTGELFF. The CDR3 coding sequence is TGTGCCAGCAGTCCGAGACTAGCGAACACCGGGGAGCTGTTTTTT.

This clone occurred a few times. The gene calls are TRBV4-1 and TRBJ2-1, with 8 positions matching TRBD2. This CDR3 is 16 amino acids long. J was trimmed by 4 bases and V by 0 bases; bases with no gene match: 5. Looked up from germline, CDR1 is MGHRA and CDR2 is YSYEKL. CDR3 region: CASSQEVAGTYNEQFF. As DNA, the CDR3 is TGCGCCAGCAGCCAAGAGGTAGCGGGAACATACAATGAGCAGTTCTTC.

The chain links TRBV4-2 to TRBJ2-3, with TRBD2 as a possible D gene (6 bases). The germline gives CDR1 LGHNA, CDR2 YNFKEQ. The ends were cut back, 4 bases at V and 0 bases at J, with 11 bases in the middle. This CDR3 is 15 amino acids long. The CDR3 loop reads CASSLRLGSTDTQYF. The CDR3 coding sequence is TGTGCCAGCAGCCTCCGACTAGGGAGCACAGATACGCAGTATTTT.

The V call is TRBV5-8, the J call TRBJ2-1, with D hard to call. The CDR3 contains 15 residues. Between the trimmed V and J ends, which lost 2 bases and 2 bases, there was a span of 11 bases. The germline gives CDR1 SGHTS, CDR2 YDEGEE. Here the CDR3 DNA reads TGTGCCAGCAGCTTCGTAGCCTATGCCTACAATGAGCAGTTCTTC. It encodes CASSFVAYAYNEQFF.

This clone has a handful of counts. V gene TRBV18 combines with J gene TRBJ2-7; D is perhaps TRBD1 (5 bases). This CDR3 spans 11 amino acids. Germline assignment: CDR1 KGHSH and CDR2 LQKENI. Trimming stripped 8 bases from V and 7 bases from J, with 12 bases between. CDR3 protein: CASQGSGEQYF. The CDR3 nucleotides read TGTGCCAGCCAGGGTTCAGGGGAGCAGTACTTC.

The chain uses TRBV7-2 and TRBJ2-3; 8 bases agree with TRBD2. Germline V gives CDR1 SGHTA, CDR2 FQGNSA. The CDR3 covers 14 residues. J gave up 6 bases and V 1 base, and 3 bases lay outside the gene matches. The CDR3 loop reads CASSLDGRGDTQYF. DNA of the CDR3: TGTGCCAGCAGCTTAGACGGGAGGGGGGATACGCAGTATTTT. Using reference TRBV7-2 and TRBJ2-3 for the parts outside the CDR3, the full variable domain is GAGVSQSPSNKVTEKGKDVELRCDPISGHTALYWYRQSLGQGLEFLIYFQGNSAPDKSGLPSDRFSAERTGGSVSTLTIQRTQQEDSAVYLCASSLDGRGDTQYFGPGTRLTVL.

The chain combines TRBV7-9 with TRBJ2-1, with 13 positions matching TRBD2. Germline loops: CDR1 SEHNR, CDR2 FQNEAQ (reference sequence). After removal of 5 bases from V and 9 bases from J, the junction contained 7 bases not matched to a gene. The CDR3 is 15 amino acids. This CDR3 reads CASSPRTSGSTEQFF. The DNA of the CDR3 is TGTGCCAGCAGCCCCCGGACTAGCGGGAGTACTGAGCAGTTCTTC.

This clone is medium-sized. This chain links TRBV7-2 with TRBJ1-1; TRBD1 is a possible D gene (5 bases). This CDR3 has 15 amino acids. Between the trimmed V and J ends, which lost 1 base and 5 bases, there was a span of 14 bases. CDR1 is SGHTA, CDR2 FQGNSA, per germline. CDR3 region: CASSLERSGRTEAFF. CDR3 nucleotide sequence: TGTGCCAGCAGCTTAGAACGGTCAGGGCGGACTGAAGCTTTCTTT.

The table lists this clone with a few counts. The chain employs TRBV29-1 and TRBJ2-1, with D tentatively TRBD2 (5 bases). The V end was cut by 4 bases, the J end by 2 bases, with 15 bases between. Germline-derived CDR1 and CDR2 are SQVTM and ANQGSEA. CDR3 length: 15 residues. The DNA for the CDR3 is TGCAGCGTTGCCCCCGGGGATCGGCCCTACAATGAGCAGTTCTTC. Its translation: CSVAPGDRPYNEQFF.

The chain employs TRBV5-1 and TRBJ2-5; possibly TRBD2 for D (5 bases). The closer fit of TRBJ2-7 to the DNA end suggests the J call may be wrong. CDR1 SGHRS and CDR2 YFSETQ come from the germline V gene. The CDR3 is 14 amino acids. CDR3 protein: CASSHGGGIYEQYF. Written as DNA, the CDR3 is TGCGCCAGCAGCCACGGAGGTGGTATCTACGAGCAGTACTTC.

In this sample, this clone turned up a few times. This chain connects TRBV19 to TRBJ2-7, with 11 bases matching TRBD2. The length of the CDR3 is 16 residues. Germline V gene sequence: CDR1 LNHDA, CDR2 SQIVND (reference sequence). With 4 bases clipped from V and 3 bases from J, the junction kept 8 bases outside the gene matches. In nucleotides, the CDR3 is TGTGCCAGTAGTACGGAAACGGGACTAGCGGACTACGAGCAGTACTTC. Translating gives CASSTETGLADYEQYF.

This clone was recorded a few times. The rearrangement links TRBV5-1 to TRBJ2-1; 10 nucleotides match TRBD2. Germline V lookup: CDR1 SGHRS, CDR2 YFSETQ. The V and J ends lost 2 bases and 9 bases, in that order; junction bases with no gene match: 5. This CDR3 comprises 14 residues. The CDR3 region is CASSLSGRALEQFF. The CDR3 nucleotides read TGCGCCAGCAGCTTAAGCGGGAGGGCCCTTGAGCAGTTCTTC. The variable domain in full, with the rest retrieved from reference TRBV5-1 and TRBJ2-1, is KAGVTQTPRYLIKTRGQQVTLSCSPISGHRSVSWYQQTPGQGLQFLFEYFSETQRNKGNFPGRFSGRQFSNSRSEMNVSTLELGDSALYLCASSLSGRALEQFFGPGTRLTVL.

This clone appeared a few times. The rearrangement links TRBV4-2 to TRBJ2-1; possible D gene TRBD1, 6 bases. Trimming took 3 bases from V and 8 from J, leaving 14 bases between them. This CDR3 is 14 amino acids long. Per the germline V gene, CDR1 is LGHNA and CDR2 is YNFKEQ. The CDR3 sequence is CASSHATGTDEQFF. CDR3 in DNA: TGTGCCAGCAGCCATGCCACAGGGACGGATGAGCAGTTCTTC.

The CDR3 nucleotides are TGTGCCTGGAGTGCTGGACAGGGGTCGTACACTGAAGCTTTCTTT. Amino acids: CAWSAGQGSYTEAFF. V gene TRBV30 combines with J gene TRBJ1-1; 9 positions match TRBD1. The V gene end was trimmed by 1 base and the J gene end by 3 bases; junction bases not matched to a gene: 6. This CDR3 contains 15 residues. Germline lookup yields CDR1 GTSNPN and CDR2 SVGIG (reference sequence).

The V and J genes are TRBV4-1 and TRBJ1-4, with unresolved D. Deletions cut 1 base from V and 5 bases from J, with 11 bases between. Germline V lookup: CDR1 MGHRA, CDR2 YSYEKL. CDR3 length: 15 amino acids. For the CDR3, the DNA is TGCGCCAGCAGCCAAGTTGGAGGGAGGAATGAAAAACTGTTTTTT. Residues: CASSQVGGRNEKLFF.

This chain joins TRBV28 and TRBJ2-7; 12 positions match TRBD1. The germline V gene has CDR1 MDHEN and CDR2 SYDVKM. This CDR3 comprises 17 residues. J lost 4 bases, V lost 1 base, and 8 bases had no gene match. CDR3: CASSLFTPGQGAYEQYF. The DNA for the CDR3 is TGTGCCAGCAGTTTATTCACCCCGGGACAGGGGGCTTACGAGCAGTACTTC. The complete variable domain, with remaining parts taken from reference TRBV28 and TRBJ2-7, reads DVKVTQSSRYLVKRTGEKVFLECVQDMDHENMFWYRQDPGLGLRLIYFSYDVKMKEKGDIPEGYSVSREKKERFSLILESASTNQTSMYLCASSLFTPGQGAYEQYFGPGTRLTVT.

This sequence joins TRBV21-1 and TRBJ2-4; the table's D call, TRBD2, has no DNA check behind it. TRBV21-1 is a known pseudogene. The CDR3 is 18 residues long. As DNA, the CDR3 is TGTGCCAGCAGCAAACCGGGACTAGCGGGAGGAGCCAAAAACATTCAGTACTTC. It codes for CASSKPGLAGGAKNIQYF.

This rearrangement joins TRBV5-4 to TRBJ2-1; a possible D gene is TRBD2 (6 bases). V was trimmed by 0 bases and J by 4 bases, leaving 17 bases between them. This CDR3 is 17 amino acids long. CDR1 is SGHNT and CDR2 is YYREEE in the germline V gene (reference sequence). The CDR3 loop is CASSLGPRAGSYNEQFF. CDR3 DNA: TGTGCCAGCAGCTTGGGCCCCCGGGCGGGATCTTACAATGAGCAGTTCTTC.

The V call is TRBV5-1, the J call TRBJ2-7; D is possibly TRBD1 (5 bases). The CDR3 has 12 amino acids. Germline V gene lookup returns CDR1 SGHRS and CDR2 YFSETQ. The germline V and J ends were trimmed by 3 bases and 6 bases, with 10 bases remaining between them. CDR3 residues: CASSWAGIEQYF. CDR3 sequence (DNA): TGCGCCAGCAGCTGGGCAGGGATCGAGCAGTACTTC.

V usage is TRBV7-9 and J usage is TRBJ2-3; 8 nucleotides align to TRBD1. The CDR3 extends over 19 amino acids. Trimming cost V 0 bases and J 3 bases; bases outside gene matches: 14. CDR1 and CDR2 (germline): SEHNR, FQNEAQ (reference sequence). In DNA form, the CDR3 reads TGTGCCAGCAGCTTAGCGGGCCCCGACAGGGGACACCTAACAGATACGCAGTATTTT. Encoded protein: CASSLAGPDRGHLTDTQYF.

CDR3 sequence reads: CASSLTSPEMQYF. CDR3 sequence (DNA): TGTGCCAGCAGTCTTACTAGTCCCGAGATGCAGTACTTC. This sequence joins TRBV28 and TRBJ2-7; TRBD2 is a possible D gene (5 bases). Between the trimmed V and J ends, which lost 5 bases and 9 bases, there was a span of 17 bases. Germline CDR1 and CDR2: MDHEN and SYDVKM. This CDR3 is built from 13 residues.

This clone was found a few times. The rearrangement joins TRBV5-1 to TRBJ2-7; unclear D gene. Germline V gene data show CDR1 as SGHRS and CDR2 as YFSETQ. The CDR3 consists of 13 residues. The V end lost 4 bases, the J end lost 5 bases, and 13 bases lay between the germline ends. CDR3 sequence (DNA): TGCGCCAGCAGCATGCAACTCGGAGACGAGCAGTACTTC. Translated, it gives CASSMQLGDEQYF.